Presented here are 28 T cell receptor beta chains from one specimen sequenced in a study of OX40 agonist ivuxolimab in advanced cancers. Libraries were built with the immunoSEQ multiplex PCR assay. Not all clones reach the TCRdb copy of this immuneACCESS table, which keeps in-frame sequences only. Checked studies attribute under half of the gap to unresolved V genes and leave the rest unexplained. Recorded for this sample are 20,000 to 25,000 clones; around 79% of them occurred a single time. About 15% of the sample is held by the ten biggest clonotypes. Sequences were derived from CD4+ or CD8+ T cells sorted from blood, sampled in a trial of the OX40 agonist ivuxolimab. These receptors all come from an adult with an advanced solid tumor such as melanoma, head and neck, liver or kidney cancer.

The rearrangement uses TRBV5-1 and TRBJ2-1; D is unresolved. CDR1 SGHRS and CDR2 YFSETQ come from the germline V gene. The CDR3 has 14 residues. Trimming stripped 0 bases from V and 4 bases from J, with 8 bases between. The CDR3 DNA sequence: TGCGCCAGCAGCTTGGGGCAGGAATACAATGAGCAGTTCTTC. It encodes CASSLGQEYNEQFF. The full variable domain, completed using reference TRBV5-1 and TRBJ2-1, is KAGVTQTPRYLIKTRGQQVTLSCSPISGHRSVSWYQQTPGQGLQFLFEYFSETQRNKGNFPGRFSGRQFSNSRSEMNVSTLELGDSALYLCASSLGQEYNEQFFGPGTRLTVL.

To note about this clone: Germline and junction disagree at one end, which may indicate a read error. The chain recombines TRBV5-1 with TRBJ2-2; D not certain. The germline CDR1 and CDR2 sequences are SGHRS and YFSETQ. The CDR3 totals 13 residues. The CDR3: CASSLSATGELFF. CDR3 DNA: TGTGCCAGCAGCTTATCGGCAACCGGGGAGCTGTTTTTT.

The chain links TRBV6-1 to TRBJ1-1, with D uncertain. The germline gives CDR1 MNHNS, CDR2 SASEGT. This CDR3 has 13 amino acids. V was trimmed by 8 bases and J by 0 bases, leaving 10 bases between them. Here the CDR3 DNA reads TGTGCCAGCCGGGCGAGTATGAACACTGAAGCTTTCTTT. This translates into CASRASMNTEAFF.

This clone was counted once. At one of its ends the junction is not consistent with the germline gene, which may arise from a read error. This sequence joins TRBV5-1 and TRBJ2-7; no reliable D call. The germline V gene encodes CDR1 SGHRS and CDR2 YFSETQ. CDR3 size: 13 residues. CDR3 DNA sequence: TGTGCCAGCGCCGCTGTCAGCTCCTACGAGCAGTACTTC. This codes for CASAAVSSYEQYF.

CDR3 sequence: CASSLLNEQFF. CDR3 coding DNA: TGCGCCAGCAGCTTGCTCAATGAGCAGTTCTTC. The rearrangement joins TRBV5-1 to TRBJ2-1; the D is unclear. CDR3 length: 11 amino acids. V lost 1 base, J lost 6 bases, and 2 bases lay in between. CDR1 and CDR2 (germline): SGHRS, YFSETQ.

J is TRBJ2-7 and V is TRBV5-1; 11 nucleotides align to TRBD2. Germline-derived CDR1 and CDR2 are SGHRS and YFSETQ. The ends lost 2 bases at V and 0 bases at J; junction bases unmatched: 1. This CDR3 is 15 amino acids long. The CDR3 protein is CASSFSGGASYEQYF. In DNA, the CDR3 is TGCGCCAGCAGCTTTAGCGGGGGGGCCTCCTACGAGCAGTACTTC.

V gene TRBV14 combines with J gene TRBJ2-3; D could derive from TRBD1 or TRBD2 (7 bases each). This CDR3 contains 14 residues. Germline-derived CDR1 and CDR2 are SGHDN and FVKESK. V was trimmed by 1 base and J by 11 bases, leaving 16 bases between them. This CDR3 reads CASSQALTGREQYF. The DNA for the CDR3 is TGTGCCAGCAGCCAAGCCCTGACAGGGAGGGAGCAGTATTTT.

The rearrangement uses TRBV5-1 and TRBJ1-1; possible D gene TRBD1, 6 bases. The V and J ends lost 1 base and 4 bases respectively, with 11 bases between them. The germline CDR1 and CDR2 sequences are SGHRS and YFSETQ. CDR3 length: 14 residues. The CDR3: CASSLSGVTTEAFF. CDR3 coding DNA: TGCGCCAGCAGCTTGTCAGGGGTGACCACTGAAGCTTTCTTT.

The J gene is TRBJ2-5, the V gene TRBV9; the D gene is possibly TRBD2 (5 bases). CDR1 SGDLS and CDR2 YYNGEE come from the germline V gene. Trimming stripped 6 bases from V and 5 bases from J, with 20 bases between. CDR3 size: 15 residues. The CDR3 reads CASNLSGIDSETQYF. The CDR3 coding sequence is TGTGCCAGCAACCTATCGGGGATAGATTCGGAGACCCAGTACTTC.

The V and J genes are TRBV12-5 and TRBJ2-5, with D possibly being TRBD1 or TRBD2 (6 bases each). The CDR3 is 15 residues long. The ends were cut back, 7 bases at V and 1 base at J, with 16 bases in the middle. Germline CDR1 is LGHNT and CDR2 is FRNRAP. The CDR3 protein is CASAPRGAFQETQYF. The CDR3 DNA reads TGTGCTAGTGCTCCTAGGGGGGCGTTCCAAGAGACCCAGTACTTC. Complete variable domain (other parts from reference TRBV12-5 and TRBJ2-5): DARVTQTPRHKVTEMGQEVTMRCQPILGHNTVFWYRQTMMQGLELLAYFRNRAPLDDSGMPKDRFSAEMPDATLATLKIQPSEPRDSAVYFCASAPRGAFQETQYFGPGTRLLVL.

J is TRBJ2-7 and V is TRBV5-1, with 7 bases matching TRBD1. Germline trimming cut 0 bases from V and 3 bases from J; bases unmatched to any gene: 6. The germline V gene has CDR1 SGHRS and CDR2 YFSETQ. The CDR3 runs 15 residues. This chain's CDR3 is CASSLDGGQSYEQYF. CDR3 in DNA: TGCGCCAGCAGCTTGGATGGGGGACAGAGCTACGAGCAGTACTTC. The full variable domain, its missing parts supplied by reference TRBV5-1 and TRBJ2-7, is KAGVTQTPRYLIKTRGQQVTLSCSPISGHRSVSWYQQTPGQGLQFLFEYFSETQRNKGNFPGRFSGRQFSNSRSEMNVSTLELGDSALYLCASSLDGGQSYEQYFGPGTRLTVT.

Only one count was recorded for this clone. The rearrangement joins TRBV5-6 to TRBJ2-5; 15 bases map to TRBD2. The germline V gene encodes CDR1 SGHDT and CDR2 YYEEEE. The CDR3 runs to 18 residues. Trimming took 2 bases from V and 5 from J; bases not matched to a gene: 10. CDR3 DNA sequence: TGTGCCAGCAGCTTACGGACTAGCGGGGGGGCTAGGTTGGAGACCCAGTACTTC. As protein: CASSLRTSGGARLETQYF. The complete variable domain, with remaining parts taken from reference TRBV5-6 and TRBJ2-5, reads DAGVTQSPTHLIKTRGQQVTLRCSPKSGHDTVSWYQQALGQGPQFIFQYYEEEERQRGNFPDRFSGHQFPNYSSELNVNALLLGDSALYLCASSLRTSGGARLETQYFGPGTRLLVL.

This clone was detected once. This rearrangement joins TRBV11-2 to TRBJ2-2, with D tentatively TRBD2 (6 bases). The V end lost 4 bases, the J end lost 1 base, and 10 bases lay between the germline ends. This CDR3 has 15 residues. Germline CDR1 and CDR2: SGHAT and FQNNGV. The CDR3 reads CASSSQEGNTGELFF. The CDR3 DNA is TGTGCCAGCAGCTCTCAGGAGGGGAACACCGGGGAGCTGTTTTTT.

Details on this clone: One end of the junction varies from germline; a read error may be responsible. The gene calls are TRBV10-3 and TRBJ2-5; TRBD2 matches at 11 bases. This CDR3 contains 16 residues. Germline CDR1 ENHRY, CDR2 SYGVKD. The CDR3: CAVSSRGTSGQETQYF. CDR3 bases: TGTGCCGTCAGTAGCCGCGGGACTAGCGGACAAGAGACCCAGTACTTC.

By sample share, this clone is medium-sized. The chain employs TRBV15 and TRBJ2-7; 8 nucleotides match TRBD1. J was trimmed by 1 base and V by 1 base; bases with no gene match: 3. The germline gives CDR1 LNHNV, CDR2 YYDKDF (reference sequence). The CDR3 has 15 amino acids. The CDR3 spells CATSRGQGPSYEQYF. The CDR3 nucleotides read TGTGCCACCAGCAGAGGACAGGGGCCTTCCTACGAGCAGTACTTC.

This clone was seen a single time. The chain recombines TRBV11-2 with TRBJ2-5; the D is unclear. CDR3 size: 13 residues. Germline CDR1 reads SGHAT; CDR2 reads FQNNGV. With 3 bases removed from V and 4 bases from J, the gap between germline ends came to 9 bases. The CDR3 region has the DNA TGTGCCAGCAGCTTCTCCACGTCAGAGACCCAGTACTTC. It is translated as CASSFSTSETQYF.

V is TRBV6-6 and J is TRBJ2-3, with D uncertain. The V end was cut by 2 bases, the J end by 4 bases, with 13 bases between. From germline, CDR1 is MNHNY and CDR2 SVGAGI (reference sequence). CDR3 size: 15 residues. CDR3 in DNA: TGTGCCAGCAGTTACGGGTGGGGTTGGGCAGATACGCAGTATTTT. This translates into CASSYGWGWADTQYF.

The chain combines TRBV9 with TRBJ1-2, with D tentatively TRBD1 (5 bases). CDR1 is SGDLS, CDR2 YYNGEE, per germline. Between the trimmed V and J ends, which lost 2 bases and 8 bases, there was a span of 22 bases. The CDR3 is made up of 16 amino acids. CDR3 nucleotide sequence: TGTGCCAGCAGCGTCGTAGTTGGTCCTGGGGCGAGGGGCTACACCTTC. Amino acids: CASSVVVGPGARGYTF.

The V gene is TRBV5-1, the J gene TRBJ2-2; D gene unclear. Germline V gives CDR1 SGHRS, CDR2 YFSETQ. The CDR3 has 14 residues. V lost 0 bases to trimming and J lost 2 bases, with 5 bases between them. CDR3: CASSLGRNTGELFF. As DNA, the CDR3 is TGCGCCAGCAGCTTGGGTCGAAACACCGGGGAGCTGTTTTTT.

V is TRBV7-9 and J is TRBJ2-2; 8 nucleotides line up with TRBD2. Trimming at V came to 3 bases and at J to 5 bases, leaving 5 bases not matched to a gene. The CDR3 extends over 15 amino acids. The germline V gene has CDR1 SEHNR and CDR2 FQNEAQ (reference sequence). This CDR3 is CASSLSGSSTGELFF. As DNA, the CDR3 is TGTGCCAGCAGCTTGAGCGGGAGCTCGACCGGGGAGCTGTTTTTT.

The gene calls are TRBV6-1 and TRBJ2-3; D may be TRBD1 (6 bases). This CDR3 comprises 14 residues. From germline, CDR1 is MNHNS and CDR2 SASEGT. The germline V and J ends were trimmed by 9 bases and 0 bases, with 13 bases remaining between them. The CDR3 protein is CASLDRTSTDTQYF. As DNA, the CDR3 is TGTGCCAGTTTGGACAGAACTAGCACAGATACGCAGTATTTT.

V and J are TRBV5-6 and TRBJ2-5; either TRBD1 or TRBD2 may fit D (5 bases each). Trimming took 2 bases from V and 3 from J, leaving 8 bases between them. The CDR3 spans 13 residues. Per germline, CDR1 SGHDT and CDR2 YYEEEE. The CDR3 region is CASSFGGEETQYF. The CDR3 DNA is TGTGCCAGCAGCTTTGGGGGTGAAGAGACCCAGTACTTC.

This clone occurred a few times. The chain combines TRBV2 with TRBJ1-6; 8 bases map to TRBD1. The CDR3 is 15 amino acids. The junction had 15 bases not matched to a gene; V was cut back by 11 bases and J by 9 bases. In germline, CDR1 is SNHLY, CDR2 FYNNEI. CDR3 residues: CAGERRQGSSSPLHF. For the CDR3, the DNA is TGTGCCGGGGAACGGCGACAGGGGAGTTCTTCACCCCTCCACTTT.

The chain uses TRBV6-1 and TRBJ2-7; weak D call: TRBD2 (5 bases). Looked up from germline, CDR1 is MNHNS and CDR2 is SASEGT. Trimming shortened V by 3 bases and J by 2 bases, and 11 bases separated the two germline ends. CDR3 length: 14 residues. The CDR3 loop is CASSDGVGPYEQYF. CDR3 bases: TGTGCCAGCAGTGACGGGGTTGGGCCCTACGAGCAGTACTTC.

The chain carries TRBV11-3 and TRBJ1-4; no definite D call. The CDR3 covers 14 residues. Trimming pared 3 bases from V and 2 bases from J, leaving 7 bases between. Germline V gene sequence: CDR1 SGHNT, CDR2 YENEEA. The DNA for the CDR3 is TGTGCCAGCAGCTTGAGGAGGACTAATGAAAAACTGTTTTTT. This gives the protein CASSLRRTNEKLFF.

In its sample, this clone is medium-sized (0.01 to 0.1%). The chain is built from TRBV6-5 and TRBJ1-6; 7 bases line up with TRBD1. The CDR3 extends over 14 amino acids. Germline CDR1 MNHEY, CDR2 SVGAGI. The V and J ends lost 4 bases and 7 bases, in that order; junction bases with no gene match: 4. This chain's CDR3 is CASSSGQKNSPLHF. In DNA, the CDR3 is TGTGCCAGCAGTTCGGGACAGAAGAATTCACCCCTCCACTTT.

Sample share makes this clone medium-sized. J is TRBJ2-7 and V is TRBV7-9; 11 bases agree with TRBD1. The CDR3 covers 15 residues. J was trimmed by 2 bases and V by 5 bases; bases with no gene match: 5. Germline CDR1 reads SEHNR; CDR2 reads FQNEAQ (reference sequence). CDR3 sequence reads: CASSTPGQGAYEQYF. For the CDR3, the DNA is TGTGCCAGCAGCACTCCGGGACAGGGGGCCTACGAGCAGTACTTC. Using reference TRBV7-9 and TRBJ2-7 for the parts outside the CDR3, the full variable domain is DTGVSQNPRHKITKRGQNVTFRCDPISEHNRLYWYRQTLGQGPEFLTYFQNEAQLEKSRLLSDRFSAERPKGSFSTLEIQRTEQGDSAMYLCASSTPGQGAYEQYFGPGTRLTVT.

The chain recombines TRBV13 with TRBJ1-1; 7 nucleotides line up with TRBD1. Germline V gene data show CDR1 as PRHDT and CDR2 as FYEKMQ (reference sequence). The CDR3 contains 16 residues. V was pared by 4 bases and J by 6 bases, with 14 bases of the junction left unmatched. CDR3 coding DNA: TGTGCCAGCAGCTCCCGATCGGACAGGTCGGGGCCTGAAGCTTTCTTT. Its protein is CASSSRSDRSGPEAFF.